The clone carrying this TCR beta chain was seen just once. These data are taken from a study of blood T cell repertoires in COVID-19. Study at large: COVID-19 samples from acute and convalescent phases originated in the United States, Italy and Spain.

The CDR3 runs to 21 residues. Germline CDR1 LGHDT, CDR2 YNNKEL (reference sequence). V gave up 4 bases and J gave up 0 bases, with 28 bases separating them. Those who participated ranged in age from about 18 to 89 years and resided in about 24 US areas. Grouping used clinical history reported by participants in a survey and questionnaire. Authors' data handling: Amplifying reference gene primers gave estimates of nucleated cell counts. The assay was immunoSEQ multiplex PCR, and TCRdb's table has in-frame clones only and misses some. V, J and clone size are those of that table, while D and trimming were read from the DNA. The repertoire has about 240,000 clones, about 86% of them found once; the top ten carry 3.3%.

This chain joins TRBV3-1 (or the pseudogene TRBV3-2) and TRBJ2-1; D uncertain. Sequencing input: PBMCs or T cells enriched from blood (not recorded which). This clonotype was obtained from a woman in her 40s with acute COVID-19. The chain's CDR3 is CASSRDPPRKVVPISYNEQFF. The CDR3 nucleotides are TGTGCCAGCAGCCGAGACCCCCCCAGGAAGGTTGTCCCTATCTCCTACAATGAGCAGTTCTTC.